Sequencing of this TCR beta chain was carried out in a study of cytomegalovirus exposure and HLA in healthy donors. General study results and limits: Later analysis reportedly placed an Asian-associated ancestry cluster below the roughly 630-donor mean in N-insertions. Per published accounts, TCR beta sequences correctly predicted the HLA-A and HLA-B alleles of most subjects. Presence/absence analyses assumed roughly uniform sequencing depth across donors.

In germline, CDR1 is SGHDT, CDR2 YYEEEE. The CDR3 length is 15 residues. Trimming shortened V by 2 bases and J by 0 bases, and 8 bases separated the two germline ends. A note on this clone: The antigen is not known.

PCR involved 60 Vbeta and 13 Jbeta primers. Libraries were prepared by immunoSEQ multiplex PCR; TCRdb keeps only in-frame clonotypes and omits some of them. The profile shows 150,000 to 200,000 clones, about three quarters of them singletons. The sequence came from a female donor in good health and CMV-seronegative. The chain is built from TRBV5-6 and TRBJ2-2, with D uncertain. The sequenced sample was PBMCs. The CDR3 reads CASSFGEANTGELFF. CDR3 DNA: TGTGCCAGCAGCTTCGGTGAGGCGAACACCGGGGAGCTGTTTTTT.